A single sample is the source of the 23 T cell receptor beta chains below, sequenced in a study of T cell responses to AZD1222 COVID-19 vaccine. Repertoires were generated with immunoSEQ multiplex PCR, while TCRdb's copy carries only in-frame clones and drops some. This table holds tens of thousands of clones, nearly 90% found once. The sample was peripheral blood, taken on day 0 of AZD1222 vaccination. The receptors were gathered from an adult in good health.

This chain links TRBV20-1 with TRBJ1-6, with D possibly being TRBD1 (5 bases). This CDR3 spans 13 amino acids. Germline-derived CDR1 and CDR2 are DFQATT and SNEGSKA (reference sequence). With 3 bases removed from V and 9 bases from J, the gap between germline ends came to 12 bases. The CDR3 loop is CSASVPGPSPLHF. The CDR3 DNA is TGCAGTGCTAGTGTCCCAGGGCCTTCACCCCTCCACTTT.

The gene calls are TRBV5-6 and TRBJ1-2, with D maybe TRBD1 (5 bases). V lost 0 bases and J 2 bases, leaving 11 bases between the germline ends. The germline gives CDR1 SGHDT, CDR2 YYEEEE. CDR3 size: 15 residues. This CDR3 reads CASSLAGAGNYGYTF. In DNA, the CDR3 is TGTGCCAGCAGCTTGGCCGGGGCAGGAAACTATGGCTACACCTTC.

The chain is built from TRBV14 and TRBJ2-2, with a possible D match to TRBD1 (6 bases). The germline V gene has CDR1 SGHDN and CDR2 FVKESK. This CDR3 is 17 amino acids long. V shed 4 bases and J shed 1 base, with 16 bases lying between them. CDR3 sequence: CASSPVPGTLNTGELFF. The CDR3 coding sequence is TGTGCCAGCAGCCCAGTTCCCGGGACACTGAACACCGGGGAGCTGTTTTTT.

The V call is TRBV27, the J call TRBJ2-7, with 9 bases identical to TRBD1. Germline values: CDR1 MNHEY, CDR2 SMNVEV (reference sequence). Unmatched junction bases numbered 6, after V lost 3 bases and J lost 3 bases. The CDR3 is 15 amino acids. Here the CDR3 DNA reads TGTGCCAGCAGTTTCGGGACAGGGAAAAACTACGAGCAGTACTTC. This gives the protein CASSFGTGKNYEQYF.

The chain has TRBV5-1 and TRBJ2-2, with D uncertain. Looked up from germline, CDR1 is SGHRS and CDR2 is YFSETQ. The CDR3 runs 13 residues. V gave up 4 bases and J gave up 5 bases, with 9 bases separating them. CDR3 sequence reads: CASSADSTGELFF. The CDR3 bases are TGCGCCAGCAGCGCTGACTCTACCGGGGAGCTGTTTTTT.

The CDR3 coding sequence is TGTGCCAGCAGGGCTTATGTGTATAATGAAAAACTGTTTTTT. This encodes CASRAYVYNEKLFF. J is TRBJ1-4 and V is TRBV28; D uncertain. The germline V gene encodes CDR1 MDHEN and CDR2 SYDVKM. V gave up 6 bases and J gave up 4 bases, with 12 bases separating them. CDR3 length: 14 amino acids.

The chain is built from TRBV7-6 and TRBJ2-2; 7 bases line up with TRBD1. The junction had 0 bases not matched to a gene; V was cut back by 1 base and J by 1 base. Germline V gene lookup returns CDR1 SGHVS and CDR2 FNYEAQ. The CDR3 has 15 amino acids. CDR3 protein: CASSLGQGNTGELFF. CDR3 bases: TGTGCCAGCAGCTTAGGACAGGGGAACACCGGGGAGCTGTTTTTT.

CDR3 nucleotides: TGTGCCAGCAGCTATGGGGTGGCCAGATCTCGCTACGAGCAGTACTTC. Encoded protein: CASSYGVARSRYEQYF. The chain couples TRBV6-6 to TRBJ2-7, with D unclear. Deletions cut 6 bases from V and 3 bases from J, with 21 bases between. The CDR3 contains 16 residues. CDR1 and CDR2 from the germline V gene are MNHNY and SVGAGI (reference sequence).

The V and J genes are TRBV19 and TRBJ2-7; D perhaps matches TRBD1 (6 bases). CDR1 is LNHDA, CDR2 SQIVND, per germline (reference sequence). Trimming removed 7 bases at V and 4 bases at J, with 14 bases between. The CDR3 spans 13 residues. CDR3 coding DNA: TGTGCCAGTAAGGTGCAGGGGAGTTACGAGCAGTACTTC. Its protein is CASKVQGSYEQYF.

This clone showed up just once. The gene calls are TRBV9 and TRBJ2-3; 12 nucleotides align to TRBD1. In germline, CDR1 is SGDLS, CDR2 YYNGEE. The ends lost 0 bases at V and 3 bases at J; junction bases unmatched: 8. The CDR3 sequence is 18 residues long. In DNA, the CDR3 is TGTGCCAGCAGCGTAGAGGGGACAGGGGGCGCGGGTACAGATACGCAGTATTTT. Encoded protein: CASSVEGTGGAGTDTQYF.

This clone showed up just a few times. This sequence joins TRBV5-1 and TRBJ1-4; TRBD1 is a possible D gene (5 bases). Trimming removed 4 bases at V and 5 bases at J, with 12 bases between. The CDR3 extends over 14 amino acids. The V gene's germline CDR1 is SGHRS and CDR2 YFSETQ. CDR3 in amino acids: CASSPAGRNEKLFF. In DNA form, the CDR3 reads TGCGCCAGCAGCCCGGCGGGGCGGAATGAAAAACTGTTTTTT.

The chain combines TRBV29-1 with TRBJ1-4; D is unresolved. Trimming took off 6 bases at V and 4 bases at J, with 6 bases between the two ends. Per germline, CDR1 SQVTM and CDR2 ANQGSEA. This CDR3 has 11 residues. In nucleotides, the CDR3 is TGCAGCGTCCGGGATAATGAAAAACTGTTTTTT. As protein: CSVRDNEKLFF.

The chain carries TRBV1 and TRBJ2-7; the tabulated D call, TRBD2, remains unverified against the DNA. TRBV1 is a pseudogene locus. CDR3 length equals 18 residues. CDR3 loop: CTSSQGPGRKGNYYEQYF. In DNA form, the CDR3 reads TGCACCAGCAGCCAAGGACCCGGGAGAAAGGGGAACTACTACGAGCAGTACTTC.

The V gene is TRBV5-4, the J gene TRBJ2-4; 9 positions match TRBD2. The V segment lost 4 bases and the J segment 1 base; nucleotides outside the gene matches: 9. The CDR3 runs 17 residues. Germline V gene data show CDR1 as SGHNT and CDR2 as YYREEE (reference sequence). The CDR3, as DNA: TGTGCCAGCAGCACGCGGGGGGGGATGGTTGCCAAAAACATTCAGTACTTC. This sequence encodes CASSTRGGMVAKNIQYF.

The gene calls are TRBV15 and TRBJ2-1; 11 nucleotides agree with TRBD2. J gave up 6 bases and V 0 bases, and 4 bases lay outside the gene matches. This CDR3 has 16 amino acids. The germline CDR1 and CDR2 sequences are LNHNV and YYDKDF (reference sequence). As DNA, the CDR3 is TGTGCCACCAGCAGAGAACTAGCGGGAGTAGGCAATGAGCAGTTCTTC. Protein sequence: CATSRELAGVGNEQFF.

The chain links TRBV7-2 to TRBJ1-5, with D possibly being TRBD1 (5 bases). This CDR3 comprises 14 residues. V was trimmed by 5 bases and J by 6 bases, leaving 14 bases between them. CDR1 SGHTA and CDR2 FQGNSA come from the germline V gene. Here the CDR3 reads CASSPGAGLQPQHF. The DNA for the CDR3 is TGTGCCAGCAGCCCCGGGGCGGGGCTTCAGCCCCAGCATTTT.

The CDR3, as DNA: TGCAGTGCTAGTAGGCCGTTAGCGGGAGGAACCTACGAGCAGTACTTC. Encoded protein: CSASRPLAGGTYEQYF. The V call is TRBV20-1, the J call TRBJ2-7; 10 nucleotides match TRBD2. Germline CDR1 DFQATT, CDR2 SNEGSKA (reference sequence). The CDR3 is made up of 16 amino acids. J was trimmed by 2 bases and V by 3 bases; bases with no gene match: 10.

This clone appeared a single time. The V call is TRBV5-1, the J call TRBJ1-4; D gene unclear. Germline CDR1 and CDR2: SGHRS and YFSETQ. The CDR3 runs 12 residues. Trimming shortened V by 2 bases and J by 7 bases, and 6 bases separated the two germline ends. CDR3 loop: CASSFKGEKLFF. As DNA, the CDR3 is TGCGCCAGCAGCTTCAAGGGTGAAAAACTGTTTTTT.

This chain links TRBV28 with TRBJ1-4; weak D call: TRBD1 (5 bases). V lost 2 bases and J 7 bases, leaving 11 bases between the germline ends. The CDR3 runs 14 residues. Per the germline V gene, CDR1 is MDHEN and CDR2 is SYDVKM. CDR3 loop: CASSLGGSSEKLFF. CDR3 sequence (DNA): TGTGCCAGCAGTTTAGGGGGGTCCTCTGAAAAACTGTTTTTT.

The V gene is TRBV15, the J gene TRBJ2-3, with TRBD1 matching 10 bases. Looked up from germline, CDR1 is LNHNV and CDR2 is YYDKDF (reference sequence). This CDR3 has 15 amino acids. Trimming removed 1 base from V and 3 bases from J; junction bases left unmatched: 1. CDR3 sequence (DNA): TGTGCCACCAGCAGAGGGACAGGGGGAACAGATACGCAGTATTTT. Translating it yields CATSRGTGGTDTQYF.

The chain is built from TRBV2 and TRBJ2-7, with 9 nucleotides matching TRBD1. CDR3 length: 12 residues. The junction had 5 bases not matched to a gene; V was cut back by 1 base and J by 13 bases. CDR1 and CDR2 (germline): SNHLY, FYNNEI. CDR3 DNA sequence: TGTGCCAGCAGTGAAGGAGGGGGACAGGGCTACTTC. This translates into CASSEGGGQGYF.

The chain employs TRBV19 and TRBJ1-3; D perhaps matches TRBD1 (5 bases). This CDR3 has 14 residues. Trimming left V 5 bases short and J 0 bases short, with 8 bases between. Germline CDR1 reads LNHDA; CDR2 reads SQIVND (reference sequence). The CDR3 DNA reads TGTGCCAGTAGTTCCGACAGCTCTGGAAACACCATATATTTT. This translates into CASSSDSSGNTIYF. The full variable domain, with the rest looked up from reference TRBV19 and TRBJ1-3, is DGGITQSPKYLFRKEGQNVTLSCEQNLNHDAMYWYRQDPGQGLRLIYYSQIVNDFQKGDIAEGYSVSREKKESFPLTVTSAQKNPTAFYLCASSSDSSGNTIYFGEGSWLTVV.

The CDR3 reads CASSFGETNQPQHF. CDR3 sequence (DNA): TGTGCCAGCAGTTTCGGGGAAACGAATCAGCCCCAGCATTTT. This chain connects TRBV28 to TRBJ1-5; D call uncertain. Germline CDR1 is MDHEN and CDR2 is SYDVKM. Trimming cost V 3 bases and J 4 bases, with 10 bases left between them. This CDR3 has 14 residues.